One and the same sample provided the 10 T cell receptor beta chains below, sequenced in a study of post-analysis software for immune sequencing data (dated by TCRdb to between 2014 and 2017). The full study reports these points: Significantly higher frequencies in patients than in controls were found for five TRBV segments, including TRBV5-6, TRBV5-1 and TRBV20-1.

The library came from PCR. TCRdb records Illumina HiSeq 2500 as the sequencer. To reduce PCR and sequencing biases, unique molecular identifiers were incorporated into the TCR beta cDNA libraries. The raw public data were reprocessed by TCRdb itself: fastp quality trimming at Q25, MiXCR clonotype calling, in-frame beta chains only. Here each entry gathers all rows of one CDR3 protein and keeps the most common genes and DNA. The sample table lists about 680,000 distinct CDR3 sequences, roughly three fifths of them with a count of one. The ten largest clonotypes hold approximately 10% of the sample. No antigen has been assigned to these receptors. The sequencing sample was made of blood. The receptors here all came from a girl aged 2-10 years with multiple sclerosis.

The chain joins TRBV5-1 to TRBJ2-3; maybe TRBD2 (5 bases). This CDR3 is built from 15 residues. V was cut by 1 base and J by 6 bases, with 15 bases left in between. Germline assignment: CDR1 SGHRS and CDR2 YFSETQ. The CDR3 nucleotides read TGCGCCAGCAGCTTGAACACGGGGTCCCACGATACGCAGTATTTT. Protein product: CASSLNTGSHDTQYF.

The chain uses TRBV7-2 and TRBJ2-1; perhaps TRBD2 as D (6 bases). V lost 1 base, J lost 2 bases, and 15 bases lay in between. Germline V CDR1 and CDR2: SGHTA, FQGNSA. The CDR3 loop spans 17 amino acids. The CDR3 is CASSLVRRTMTYNEQFF. The DNA of the CDR3 is TGTGCCAGCAGCTTAGTACGTCGGACTATGACCTACAATGAGCAGTTCTTC.

The chain joins TRBV6-6 to TRBJ2-4; weak D call: TRBD2 (5 bases). The CDR3 runs 16 residues. Germline CDR1 and CDR2: MNHNY and SVGAGI (reference sequence). V was pared by 0 bases and J by 1 base, with 10 bases between. CDR3 protein: CASSYSGSGAKNIQYF. CDR3 DNA: TGTGCCAGCAGTTACTCTGGGAGTGGGGCCAAAAACATTCAGTACTTC.

The rearrangement joins TRBV6-6 to TRBJ2-7; a weak D match, TRBD1 (6 bases). V lost 8 bases to trimming and J lost 2 bases, with 10 bases between them. The CDR3 consists of 12 residues. From germline, CDR1 is MNHNY and CDR2 SVGAGI (reference sequence). This chain's CDR3 is CASSGQTYEQYF. The CDR3 DNA is TGTGCCAGCTCTGGACAGACCTACGAGCAGTACTTC.

The chain uses TRBV29-1 and TRBJ1-1; D might be TRBD1 (5 bases). Germline lookup yields CDR1 SQVTM and CDR2 ANQGSEA. Trimming cost V 6 bases and J 3 bases, with 17 bases left between them. The CDR3 totals 14 residues. The CDR3 DNA reads TGCAGCGTCCAGAGCGGGGCGGAGTACACTGAAGCTTTCTTT. Translation: CSVQSGAEYTEAFF.

The chain recombines TRBV2 with TRBJ2-5; 10 bases are shared with TRBD2. V shed 6 bases, J shed 2 bases, and the junction held 12 bases outside the gene matches. CDR1 and CDR2 from the germline V gene are SNHLY and FYNNEI. The CDR3 runs 17 residues. CDR3 in DNA: TGTGCCAGCAGAGGGGGACTAGCGTCCTCCCTTCAAGAGACCCAGTACTTC. This codes for CASRGGLASSLQETQYF. Filled out from reference TRBV2 and TRBJ2-5, the complete variable domain reads EPEVTQTPSHQVTQMGQEVILRCVPISNHLYFYWYRQILGQKVEFLVSFYNNEISEKSEIFDDQFSVERPDGSNFTLKIRSTKLEDSAMYFCASRGGLASSLQETQYFGPGTRLLVL.

This clonotype turned up a few times. At one end the junction does not follow the germline gene, possibly because of a read error. The chain uses TRBV20-1 and TRBJ2-5; D remains ambiguous. Germline values: CDR1 DFQATT, CDR2 SNEGSKA (reference sequence). There are 10 residues in the CDR3. CDR3 coding DNA: TGCAGCGCTACGGCTGGTTCCCAGTACTTC. This translates into CSATAGSQYF.

The chain is built from TRBV2 and TRBJ2-7; no clear D gene. This CDR3 is 13 amino acids long. Germline CDR1 is SNHLY and CDR2 is FYNNEI. Trimming took off 4 bases at V and 1 base at J, with 8 bases between the two ends. CDR3 loop: CASSVDISYEQYF. The DNA of the CDR3 is TGTGCCAGCAGTGTAGACATTTCCTACGAGCAGTACTTC.

CDR3 bases: TGTGCCAGCAGTTTCCCCCTAGGACTTGGAGCGGGAAAGGAGCAGTTCTTC. It encodes CASSFPLGLGAGKEQFF. The rearrangement joins TRBV12-3 or TRBV12-4 to TRBJ2-1; 7 bases map to TRBD2. The CDR3 consists of 17 residues. Losses at the gene ends were 3 bases for V and 10 bases for J; bases not matched to a gene: 18.

V usage is TRBV29-1 and J usage is TRBJ1-2, with 9 bases matching TRBD1. Looked up from germline, CDR1 is SQVTM and CDR2 is ANQGSEA. This CDR3 has 13 residues. V lost 8 bases to trimming and J lost 1 base; unmatched junction nucleotides: 5. The DNA of the CDR3 is TGCAGCACCTGGACAGGGGTTAACTATGGCTACACCTTC. Its protein is CSTWTGVNYGYTF. Looking up the rest from reference TRBV29-1 and TRBJ1-2 gives the full variable domain: SAVISQKPSRDICQRGTSLTIQCQVDSQVTMMFWYRQQPGQSLTLIATANQGSEATYESGFVIDKFPISRPNLTFSTLTVSNMSPEDSSIYLCSTWTGVNYGYTFGSGTRLTVV.